A single T cell receptor beta chain is shown here with its context. This clone appeared a few times. Its antigen target is currently unknown. Base qualities are not recorded, but no much larger clone differs from it by a single base. The entry originates in a study of shared clonotypes between healthy human individuals (dated by TCRdb to the early 2020s). For the study in its entirety: The cohort comprised a couple of women and a few men aged 18 to 49 years. Different laboratories and diverse techniques were used to prepare libraries and sequence TCR repertoires, to increase sequencing depth and limit assay-specific biases. To estimate repertoire size and how much clonotype sharing occurs between individuals, the study deeply sequenced the blood TCR repertoires of roughly 5 healthy adults. Between about 0.94 and 10 billion PBMCs per donor were obtained by leukapheresis. Per donor, three plates each were used for CD4 naive and CD4 memory, two for CD8 naive, and one for CD8 memory. Results the study describes overall, beyond this receptor: Based on pairwise subsampling, the degree of clonotype sharing among donors was expected to be affected by sequencing depth. Estimated clonotype richness was generally larger for naive than for memory subsets. The genetic and exposure-history diversity represented was limited by the small number of donors. Clonotypes shared by all four sorted-subset donors showed higher generation probabilities than non-shared clonotypes. Around 5% of naive CD4, 3.5% of naive CD8, 2.3% of memory CD4, and approximately 0.39% of memory CD8 clonotypes were shared across a handful of donors. Sampling was restricted to blood, and TCR repertoires in tissue are likely to differ from TCR repertoires in blood. Even with the large sequencing depth, rarefaction of the sorted-subset datasets indicated that sequencing was incomplete.

Reading from cysteine to phenylalanine, the CDR3 counts 11 amino acids. Only CDR3 DNA is held: 33 bases, read in frame from base 1. The germline V gene (reference sequence) sets CDR1 to DFQATT and CDR2 to SNEGSKA. The junction carries 11 bases between V and J, which are trimmed by 4 bases and 10 bases respectively. Healthy HIV-negative adults with no recently reported acute infections or vaccinations were included as donors. Every donor was a Caucasian adult living in Nashville, Tennessee, USA. Magnetic negative selection was used to enrich CD4+ T cells, after which naive cells were positively selected on CD45RA and the negative fraction became the memory subset. Blood was obtained by leukapheresis, after which PBMCs were separated by Ficoll-Histopaque density gradient centrifugation and cryopreserved in liquid nitrogen vapor phase. Purity and quantity of every magnetically sorted T cell population were checked by analytical flow cytometry. Genomic DNA was isolated from each sorted fraction and quantified by UV absorbance on a Nanodrop 2000c.

Using the deep immunoSEQ assay, TCR CDR3 regions were amplified from genomic DNA by multiplex PCR. For each cell subset, the extracted genomic DNA was distributed evenly across all wells of several immunoSEQ 96-well plates, and each plate served as one replicate. For sorted subsets, each replicate PCR was loaded with around 200 ng genomic DNA, equivalent to some 27,000 T cell genomes. The purified libraries were quantified using a Qubit 3.0 fluorometer, sized with a Bioanalyzer 2100, and then quantified again using the KAPA Library Quantification kit. A separate single-read 150-cycle Illumina NextSeq 550 flow cell was used to sequence each immunoSEQ 96-well plate. The paper's processing steps were these. Because the immunoSEQ output held only junctional sequences and lacked quality scores, the filtering could not match the filtering applied to full-length reads. To assign V/J genes and CDR3, sequences were annotated using PyIR, a Python wrapper for IgBLAST v1.9, with IMGT germline references. Reads with weak V/J assignments (E-value above 1e-6), missing CDR3, stop codons, out-of-frame junctions, or ambiguous translated residues were removed. A V3J clonotype was defined by an identical inferred V gene, J gene, and CDR3 amino acid sequence. To compute the percentage overlap between repertoires, the number of shared unique clonotypes was divided by the size of the smaller repertoire. RTK rarefaction, the Chao1 estimator, and Recon v2.1 estimates of unobserved clonotypes were used to assess repertoire richness. For all TCRbeta clonotypes obtained by the gDNA method from four donors, generation probabilities were computed with OLGA. TCRdb provides this immuneACCESS table in a form limited to in-frame rearrangements. Some clones are lacking; in checked studies, under half of them reflect an unresolved V gene, and why the rest are absent is not known. That table gives V, J and clone size, and the DNA gave D and trimming. The sample table contains about 2.3 million clones; only one count was recorded for just under 95% of them. The biggest ten clones account for around 0.38% of the sample.

The source material was naive CD4+ T cells from PBMCs. Taken with the paper, the label for cell subset or site translates to: CD45RA+ positively selected. This TCR derives from a man between 18 and 35 years old in good health. Some clones in this sample may be carry-over from other donors' samples. This receptor chain uses TRBV20-1 and TRBJ1-5; the D gene assignment is ambiguous. The sequenced DNA: TGCAGTGCTACGGACGGGGTACCCCAGCATTTT. This gives the protein CSATDGVPQHF.